This T cell receptor beta chain was sequenced for a study of T cells of healthy individuals (dated by TCRdb to 2016 to 2019). Trimming costs V 6 bases and J 0 bases, and their ends lie 9 bases apart. Inclusive of the bounding cysteine and phenylalanine, the CDR3 is 14 residues long. The CDR3 DNA has 42 bases and is translated from base 1. From the germline V gene (reference sequence), CDR1 is MNHEY and CDR2 is SMNVEV. Receptor libraries were prepared by 5' RACE. Instrument on record: Illumina MiSeq. The raw public data were reprocessed by TCRdb itself: fastp quality trimming at Q25, MiXCR clonotype calling, in-frame beta chains only. Duplicate CDR3 protein sequences are folded into a single record with the most common DNA and genes. A total of around 98,000 distinct CDR3 sequences appear in this sample, around 17% of them only once. The top ten clones comprise over 5% of the sample. The table lists this clonotype with a few counts. Its cognate antigen has yet to be identified. It has no much larger one-base neighbor in the sample; base qualities were not kept.

In this chain, TRBV27 is recombined with TRBJ1-5; the D gene is perhaps TRBD1, from 6 matching bases. The clonotype originates from a human donor in good health. The DNA sequence is TGTGCCAGCAGGCAGGGGTATAGCAATCAGCCCCAGCATTTT. Its coded protein is CASRQGYSNQPQHF.